These 20 T cell receptor beta chains share one sample of origin, sequenced in a study of Ad26.COV2.S vaccination and SARS-CoV-2 variants (TCRdb year 2021). Preparation of the library involved the immunoSEQ multiplex PCR assay. As stored in TCRdb, this immuneACCESS dataset retains in-frame rearrangements with V and J assigned. A fraction of the clones does not appear; measured against another copy, unresolved V genes explain less than half of the discrepancy, and the remainder lacks a known reason. The sample table shows about 350,000 clones, and 70% to 90% are seen once. The ten largest account for roughly 3.3% of the sample. Reading the label with the study, this specimen's treatment or condition is: 15 to 20 received Ad26.COV2.S at low or high dose, single or two shots; a few received placebo; per-sample allocation not given. Repertoires of vaccine and placebo recipients were sequenced from samples taken on day 63 after the first injection.

This specimen consisted of peripheral blood, obtained in a trial of Ad26.COV2.S vaccine versus placebo. Every receptor here comes from a person between 18 and 60 years old who received the Ad26.COV2.S COVID-19 vaccine or a placebo.

J is TRBJ2-7 and V is TRBV2; D is unclear. The CDR3 runs 12 residues. The V and J ends lost 1 base and 6 bases respectively, with 7 bases between them. In germline, CDR1 is SNHLY, CDR2 FYNNEI. Written as DNA, the CDR3 is TGTGCCAGCAGTGAAGTCACCATCGAGCAGTACTTC. Translated, it gives CASSEVTIEQYF.

This chain joins TRBV15 and TRBJ1-4; D remains ambiguous. The V and J ends lost 4 bases and 5 bases respectively, with 11 bases between them. Germline values: CDR1 LNHNV, CDR2 YYDKDF (reference sequence). The CDR3 is 14 amino acids. CDR3 in amino acids: CATSISLWNEKLFF. CDR3 DNA: TGTGCCACCAGCATCAGTTTATGGAATGAAAAACTGTTTTTT.

This clone was observed a few times. The chain has TRBV6-1 and TRBJ2-5; the match to TRBD2 covers 9 bases. With 1 base clipped from V and 1 base from J, the junction kept 1 base outside the gene matches. The CDR3 consists of 15 residues. Per germline, CDR1 MNHNS and CDR2 SASEGT. In DNA, the CDR3 is TGTGCCAGCAGTGAAGGAGCGGGGGGCCAAGAGACCCAGTACTTC. This encodes CASSEGAGGQETQYF.

CDR3 protein: CASSLEVPGSEAFF. The CDR3 bases are TGTGCCAGCAGCCTGGAAGTTCCCGGTTCGGAAGCTTTCTTT. This sequence joins TRBV11-2 and TRBJ1-1, with no clear D. There are 14 residues in the CDR3. Trimming left V 5 bases short and J 8 bases short, with 18 bases between. Germline V gene sequence: CDR1 SGHAT, CDR2 FQNNGV.

The chain combines TRBV28 with TRBJ2-5; possibly TRBD2 for D (6 bases). Germline V lookup: CDR1 MDHEN, CDR2 SYDVKM. The CDR3 sequence is 13 residues long. V lost 7 bases to trimming and J lost 6 bases, with 15 bases between them. This CDR3 reads CASTPLGGQTQYF. In DNA, the CDR3 is TGTGCCAGCACCCCCCTCGGGGGTCAGACCCAGTACTTC. Using reference TRBV28 and TRBJ2-5 for the parts outside the CDR3, the full variable domain is DVKVTQSSRYLVKRTGEKVFLECVQDMDHENMFWYRQDPGLGLRLIYFSYDVKMKEKGDIPEGYSVSREKKERFSLILESASTNQTSMYLCASTPLGGQTQYFGPGTRLLVL.

V usage is TRBV11-2 and J usage is TRBJ1-1; D not certain. Trimming cost V 1 base and J 0 bases, with 3 bases left between them. The germline V gene has CDR1 SGHAT and CDR2 FQNNGV. The CDR3 has 13 amino acids. In DNA form, the CDR3 reads TGTGCCAGCAGCTTAGCGTTGAACACTGAAGCTTTCTTT. Its protein product is CASSLALNTEAFF.

V gene TRBV2 combines with J gene TRBJ2-1, with TRBD1 matching 7 bases. The germline CDR1 and CDR2 sequences are SNHLY and FYNNEI. CDR3 length equals 13 residues. The V segment lost 4 bases and the J segment 5 bases; nucleotides outside the gene matches: 2. This chain's CDR3 is CASSVQGDNEQFF. CDR3 DNA sequence: TGTGCCAGCAGTGTTCAGGGGGACAATGAGCAGTTCTTC.

J is TRBJ2-7 and V is TRBV9; a possible D gene is TRBD1 (6 bases). Germline values: CDR1 SGDLS, CDR2 YYNGEE. This CDR3 spans 14 amino acids. The V gene lost 3 bases and the J gene lost 2 bases, with 12 bases spanning the gap. The CDR3 sequence: CASSEQGLPYEQYF. The CDR3 DNA follows: TGTGCCAGCAGCGAACAGGGTCTCCCCTACGAGCAGTACTTC.

CDR3 residues: CASSQRGPPGNEQFF. Written as DNA, the CDR3 is TGTGCCAGCAGCCAGCGGGGGCCACCTGGGAATGAGCAGTTCTTC. This sequence joins TRBV3-1 (or the pseudogene TRBV3-2) and TRBJ2-1; D is perhaps TRBD2 (7 bases). Between the trimmed V and J ends, which lost 3 bases and 7 bases, there was a span of 16 bases. The length of the CDR3 is 15 residues. CDR1 is LGHDT and CDR2 is YNNKEL in the germline V gene (reference sequence).

This clone was found a few times. The rearrangement uses TRBV6-5 and TRBJ2-3, with D tentatively TRBD1 (5 bases). The CDR3 has 14 amino acids. V lost 5 bases, J lost 2 bases, and 11 bases lay in between. Germline V gene lookup returns CDR1 MNHEY and CDR2 SVGAGI. The CDR3 reads CASSTRQITDTQYF. In nucleotides, the CDR3 is TGTGCCAGCAGTACCCGACAGATCACAGATACGCAGTATTTT.

The rearrangement joins TRBV19 to TRBJ2-1; maybe TRBD2 (6 bases). Per the germline V gene, CDR1 is LNHDA and CDR2 is SQIVND (reference sequence). The CDR3 runs to 14 residues. The V end was cut by 1 base, the J end by 8 bases, with 12 bases between. CDR3 amino acids: CASSIAGTRDEQFF. CDR3 in DNA: TGTGCCAGTAGTATAGCTGGGACTCGGGATGAGCAGTTCTTC.

The chain carries TRBV4-3 and TRBJ2-4, with TRBD1 identical over 8 bases. The CDR3 consists of 15 residues. J lost 6 bases, V lost 1 base, and 5 bases had no gene match. In germline, CDR1 is LGHNA, CDR2 YSLEER. The CDR3 sequence is CASSQGGQGANIQYF. CDR3 DNA sequence: TGCGCCAGCAGCCAAGGGGGGCAGGGGGCAAACATTCAGTACTTC.

The chain combines TRBV10-3 with TRBJ1-5, with D uncertain. V lost 0 bases and J lost 4, with 10 bases in between. The CDR3 is made up of 15 amino acids. CDR1 is ENHRY, CDR2 SYGVKD, per germline. The CDR3 region has the DNA TGTGCCATCAGTGAGTCTCCGGGCCCAAATCAGCCCCAGCATTTT. It translates to CAISESPGPNQPQHF.

The V and J genes are TRBV28 and TRBJ1-1; 8 nucleotides match TRBD1. With V trimmed by 1 base and J by 6 bases, 7 bases remained unmatched. The germline V gene has CDR1 MDHEN and CDR2 SYDVKM. The CDR3 extends over 15 amino acids. For the CDR3, the DNA is TGTGCCAGCAGTTTATCGAGGACAGGGCTTCCTGAAGCTTTCTTT. Translation gives CASSLSRTGLPEAFF.

The rearrangement links TRBV7-9 to TRBJ2-3, with a possible D match to TRBD2 (7 bases). The CDR3 consists of 13 residues. V lost 4 bases to trimming and J lost 6 bases, with 11 bases between them. From germline, CDR1 is SEHNR and CDR2 FQNEAQ (reference sequence). The CDR3 sequence: CASSSAGADTQYF. CDR3 sequence (DNA): TGTGCCAGCAGCTCGGCGGGGGCCGATACGCAGTATTTT.

The chain is built from TRBV3-1 (or the pseudogene TRBV3-2) and TRBJ1-2; D is unresolved. This CDR3 spans 13 amino acids. The germline V and J ends were trimmed by 4 bases and 8 bases, with 14 bases remaining between them. CDR1 LGHDT and CDR2 YNNKEL come from the germline V gene (reference sequence). CDR3 residues: CASSPLGSRGYTF. The CDR3 DNA reads TGTGCCAGCAGCCCCCTGGGGTCTCGGGGCTACACCTTC.

The chain is built from TRBV4-1 and TRBJ1-2; no firm D call. Germline assignment: CDR1 MGHRA and CDR2 YSYEKL. This CDR3 has 15 residues. V was pared by 1 base and J by 2 bases, with 11 bases between. The CDR3 loop is CASSQGWSGNYGYTF. DNA for the CDR3: TGCGCCAGCAGCCAAGGCTGGAGTGGGAACTATGGCTACACCTTC.

This clone was counted once. The J gene is TRBJ1-5, the V gene TRBV28, with a tentative D call TRBD1 (5 bases). The germline V and J ends were trimmed by 0 bases and 7 bases, with 13 bases remaining between them. Germline CDR1 reads MDHEN; CDR2 reads SYDVKM. This CDR3 is 15 amino acids long. In DNA, the CDR3 is TGTGCCAGCAGTTTATGGTCGAGGGGAAAGCAGCCCCAGCATTTT. Protein sequence: CASSLWSRGKQPQHF.

This clone was seen a handful of times. The rearrangement uses TRBV18 and TRBJ1-4; a weak D match, TRBD1 (6 bases). Between the trimmed V and J ends, which lost 5 bases and 0 bases, there was a span of 10 bases. This CDR3 contains 15 residues. Per germline, CDR1 KGHSH and CDR2 LQKENI. The CDR3: CASSNQGPTNEKLFF. The CDR3 DNA is TGTGCCAGCTCAAATCAGGGGCCAACTAATGAAAAACTGTTTTTT.

The V call is TRBV28, the J call TRBJ2-1; 7 bases match TRBD2. CDR1 is MDHEN and CDR2 is SYDVKM in the germline V gene. This CDR3 has 13 amino acids. V gave up 5 bases and J gave up 6 bases; unmatched junction bases: 4. CDR3 coding DNA: TGTGCCAGCAGTCCCCAGCGGGGCAATGAGCAGTTCTTC. The encoded protein is CASSPQRGNEQFF.